These 29 T cell receptor beta chains came from one sample sequenced in a study of shared clonotypes between healthy human individuals. This table comes from immunoSEQ multiplex PCR, and its TCRdb copy is limited to in-frame clones, with some not included. The sample consists of approximately 2,200,000 clones, roughly 91% of them appearing once. Positive CCR7 selection of CD45RO-negative cells yielded the naive CD8 cells, and terminally differentiated effector memory CD45RA+ cells were excluded. Material: naive CD8+ T cells from PBMCs. The receptors derive from a man aged 18 to 35 in good health. Some clones in this sample may be carry-over from other donors' samples.

The V gene is TRBV4-1, the J gene TRBJ2-7; 14 nucleotides match TRBD2. Unmatched junction bases numbered 9, after V lost 1 base and J lost 4 bases. This CDR3 comprises 18 residues. CDR1 and CDR2 (germline): MGHRA, YSYEKL. The CDR3 bases are TGCGCCAGCAGCCAAGGACTAGCGGGAGGGGCCGATTCGTACGAGCAGTACTTC. Residues: CASSQGLAGGADSYEQYF.

The rearrangement uses TRBV30 and TRBJ2-6, with D tentatively TRBD2 (6 bases). V lost 6 bases, J lost 2 bases, and 17 bases lay in between. The CDR3 is made up of 16 amino acids. Germline-derived CDR1 and CDR2 are GTSNPN and SVGIG (reference sequence). The CDR3 here is CACRRDPYPGANVLTF. CDR3 coding DNA: TGTGCCTGCCGGAGGGACCCTTACCCTGGGGCCAACGTCCTGACTTTC.

The CDR3 reads CASSYGTSTYEQYF. For the CDR3, the DNA is TGCGCCAGCAGCTACGGGACTAGTACCTACGAGCAGTACTTC. The chain combines TRBV5-1 with TRBJ2-7; 8 bases map to TRBD2. Germline V CDR1 and CDR2: SGHRS, YFSETQ. Trimming at V came to 3 bases and at J to 2 bases, leaving 4 bases not matched to a gene. The CDR3 has 14 residues.

The rearrangement joins TRBV10-3 to TRBJ2-2; D not resolved. Germline CDR1 ENHRY, CDR2 SYGVKD. This CDR3 has 18 amino acids. V was clipped by 6 bases and J by 1 base, with 21 bases between them. CDR3 DNA sequence: TGTGCCATCAGAGCAGTACCAACCCCCATTGTGAACACCGGGGAGCTGTTTTTT. It yields the protein CAIRAVPTPIVNTGELFF.

The chain links TRBV28 to TRBJ1-1, with D tentatively TRBD1 (6 bases). This CDR3 has 14 amino acids. Germline CDR1 reads MDHEN; CDR2 reads SYDVKM. With 4 bases removed from V and 6 bases from J, the gap between germline ends came to 15 bases. The DNA for the CDR3 is TGTGCCAGCAGTTCCCCACCGGGGGGCTCTGAAGCTTTCTTT. Its protein is CASSSPPGGSEAFF.

The V call is TRBV15, the J call TRBJ1-2, with D perhaps matching TRBD1 (5 bases). Trimming stripped 3 bases from V and 6 bases from J, with 17 bases between. Germline CDR1 LNHNV, CDR2 YYDKDF (reference sequence). The CDR3 is 15 residues long. The CDR3: CATSSAGQTLHGYTF. The CDR3 coding sequence is TGTGCCACCAGCAGTGCAGGGCAAACTCTTCATGGCTACACCTTC. Using reference TRBV15 and TRBJ1-2 for the parts outside the CDR3, the full variable domain is DAMVIQNPRYQVTQFGKPVTLSCSQTLNHNVMYWYQQKSSQAPKLLFHYYDKDFNNEADTPDNFQSRRPNTSFCFLDIRSPGLGDTAMYLCATSSAGQTLHGYTFGSGTRLTVV.

The chain has TRBV28 and TRBJ1-1; D not certain. The germline V gene has CDR1 MDHEN and CDR2 SYDVKM. V was pared by 11 bases and J by 1 base, with 14 bases between. The CDR3 runs 13 residues. CDR3 bases: TGTGCCTCCCAATACGGGAGGAACACTGAAGCTTTCTTT. This codes for CASQYGRNTEAFF.

The rearrangement joins TRBV15 to TRBJ2-5, with TRBD2 matching 11 bases. The CDR3 spans 17 residues. Germline V gives CDR1 LNHNV, CDR2 YYDKDF (reference sequence). The J segment lost 5 bases and the V segment lost 3 bases, leaving 11 bases of the junction unmatched. This CDR3 reads CATSRTLAGGPQETQYF. The CDR3 nucleotides are TGTGCCACCAGCAGGACCTTAGCGGGAGGGCCACAGGAGACCCAGTACTTC.

The J gene is TRBJ1-4, the V gene TRBV10-1, with D perhaps matching TRBD1 (5 bases). The CDR3 consists of 11 residues. CDR1 and CDR2 (germline): WNHNN, SYGVQD (reference sequence). V was shortened by 4 bases and J by 10 bases, with 7 bases between the two germline ends. The CDR3 bases are TGCGCCAGCAGTGCCGGGGGAAAACTGTTTTTT. Translated, it gives CASSAGGKLFF.

The chain couples TRBV6-4 to TRBJ2-7; TRBD2 agrees at 9 bases. With 6 bases clipped from V and 0 bases from J, the junction kept 6 bases outside the gene matches. CDR1 and CDR2 (germline): MRHNA, SNTAGT. The CDR3 is 15 amino acids. CDR3 nucleotide sequence: TGTGCCAGCAGCATCCTAGCGGGGAGCTCCTACGAGCAGTACTTC. Translation gives CASSILAGSSYEQYF.

As for this clone: The sample contains more than one DNA sequence encoding this CDR3. The chain recombines TRBV9 with TRBJ2-7; 10 nucleotides line up with TRBD2. This CDR3 region has 14 residues. The germline gives CDR1 SGDLS, CDR2 YYNGEE. The V gene end was trimmed by 3 bases and the J gene end by 3 bases; junction bases not matched to a gene: 3. The CDR3: CASSASGRSYEQYF. The CDR3 DNA is TGTGCCAGCAGCGCTAGCGGGAGAAGCTACGAGCAGTACTTC.

The table lists this clone with a count of one. The chain carries TRBV6-6 and TRBJ2-2; tentative D call: TRBD2 (6 bases). Germline loops: CDR1 MNHNY, CDR2 SVGAGI (reference sequence). CDR3 length: 16 residues. Trimming shortened V by 0 bases and J by 2 bases, and 10 bases separated the two germline ends. The CDR3 DNA reads as TGTGCCAGCAGTTACTCGCGGGGTCTTAACACCGGGGAGCTGTTTTTT. This sequence encodes CASSYSRGLNTGELFF.

This chain uses TRBV6-1 with TRBJ1-5; D call uncertain. The CDR3 covers 16 residues. Trimming stripped 3 bases from V and 5 bases from J, with 17 bases between. The V gene's germline CDR1 is MNHNS and CDR2 SASEGT. The CDR3 coding sequence is TGTGCCAGCAGTGAGAATGTGGGGAGACCCTATCAGCCCCAGCATTTT. Translation: CASSENVGRPYQPQHF.

This clone was found a few times. This rearrangement joins TRBV7-8 to TRBJ1-1, with D hard to call. This CDR3 spans 12 amino acids. V shed 3 bases and J shed 1 base, with 3 bases lying between them. Looked up from germline, CDR1 is SGHVS and CDR2 is FQNEAQ. CDR3 DNA: TGTGCCAGCAGCTTTAGGAACACTGAAGCTTTCTTT. Amino acid sequence: CASSFRNTEAFF.

This clone has a single count. This rearrangement joins TRBV13 to TRBJ2-7; 10 positions match TRBD2. The CDR3 length is 15 residues. Germline CDR1 PRHDT, CDR2 FYEKMQ (reference sequence). V lost 6 bases to trimming and J lost 3 bases; unmatched junction nucleotides: 8. CDR3: CASRAGTSAYYEQYF. The CDR3 nucleotides are TGTGCCAGCAGGGCCGGGACTAGCGCATACTACGAGCAGTACTTC.

The chain employs TRBV29-1 and TRBJ2-7, with 8 bases aligning to TRBD1. Germline V CDR1 and CDR2: SQVTM, ANQGSEA. V was pared by 1 base and J by 3 bases, with 5 bases of the junction left unmatched. This CDR3 has 14 residues. CDR3 protein: CSVEGTGKYYEQYF. CDR3 nucleotide sequence: TGCAGCGTTGAAGGGACAGGGAAATACTACGAGCAGTACTTC.

This clone has only one observation. The chain links TRBV28 to TRBJ2-3; unclear D gene. The CDR3 is 13 residues long. In germline, CDR1 is MDHEN, CDR2 SYDVKM. V lost 2 bases, J lost 8 bases, and 11 bases lay in between. CDR3 sequence: CASSLPRHFTQYF. The CDR3 DNA is TGTGCCAGCAGTTTACCGCGACACTTTACGCAGTATTTT.

Of note for this clone: The same CDR3 arises from other DNA sequences in this sample as well. The chain has TRBV7-9 and TRBJ2-5, with 7 bases matching TRBD2. The CDR3 has 12 residues. Losses at the gene ends were 4 bases for V and 4 bases for J; bases not matched to a gene: 0. The germline V gene has CDR1 SEHNR and CDR2 FQNEAQ (reference sequence). The CDR3 bases are TGTGCCAGCAGCTCGGGGGGAGAGACCCAGTACTTC. This sequence encodes CASSSGGETQYF. Full variable domain (outside the CDR3, taken from reference TRBV7-9 and TRBJ2-5): DTGVSQNPRHKITKRGQNVTFRCDPISEHNRLYWYRQTLGQGPEFLTYFQNEAQLEKSRLLSDRFSAERPKGSFSTLEIQRTEQGDSAMYLCASSSGGETQYFGPGTRLLVL.

The chain employs TRBV6-1 and TRBJ1-4, with 7 bases lining up with TRBD1. V was pared by 7 bases and J by 2 bases, with 4 bases of the junction left unmatched. This CDR3 region has 14 residues. CDR1 is MNHNS and CDR2 is SASEGT in the germline V gene. The CDR3 protein is CASTWTGTNEKLFF. DNA for the CDR3: TGTGCCAGCACCTGGACAGGTACTAATGAAAAACTGTTTTTT.

This chain connects TRBV12-5 to TRBJ2-3; 7 nucleotides align to TRBD1. V shed 1 base, J shed 6 bases, and the junction held 13 bases outside the gene matches. The CDR3 has 17 residues. Germline assignment: CDR1 LGHNT and CDR2 FRNRAP. The CDR3 loop is CASGLDSFGQAVDTQYF. The CDR3 DNA reads TGTGCTAGTGGTTTGGACTCTTTCGGACAGGCTGTCGATACGCAGTATTTT.

V gene TRBV28 combines with J gene TRBJ1-2; a weak D match, TRBD1 (6 bases). The CDR3 has 15 residues. The V gene's germline CDR1 is MDHEN and CDR2 SYDVKM. Trimming stripped 7 bases from V and 8 bases from J, with 23 bases between. Written as DNA, the CDR3 is TGTGCCAGCAACCTCAAAGGGGGGCGGCTTGGGGGCTACACCTTC. This encodes CASNLKGGRLGGYTF.

This clone occurred a few times. V is TRBV28 and J is TRBJ1-1; D is unresolved. This CDR3 is 13 amino acids long. V lost 6 bases, J lost 0 bases, and 8 bases lay in between. Germline CDR1 reads MDHEN; CDR2 reads SYDVKM. The CDR3 loop reads CASRPLMNTEAFF. CDR3 nucleotides: TGTGCCAGCAGACCCTTGATGAACACTGAAGCTTTCTTT.

Regarding this clone: Other DNA variants within this sample encode the same CDR3. The rearrangement links TRBV14 to TRBJ2-7; 8 nucleotides agree with TRBD1. CDR1 and CDR2 from the germline V gene are SGHDN and FVKESK. Trimming took 3 bases from V and 4 from J; bases not matched to a gene: 8. The CDR3 has 15 residues. DNA of the CDR3: TGTGCCAGCAGCCAGGTCCGGACAGGGAATTACGAGCAGTACTTC. The encoded protein is CASSQVRTGNYEQYF.

The chain links TRBV6-4 to TRBJ2-1, with D possibly called TRBD1 or TRBD2 (5 bases each). The V gene lost 3 bases and the J gene lost 8 bases, with 14 bases spanning the gap. CDR1 and CDR2 (germline): MRHNA, SNTAGT. This CDR3 region has 14 residues. CDR3 sequence reads: CASSEGEGSHEQFF. CDR3 in DNA: TGTGCCAGCAGTGAGGGGGAAGGGTCTCATGAGCAGTTCTTC.

The chain recombines TRBV5-1 with TRBJ2-3, with D possibly called TRBD1 or TRBD2 (5 bases each). In germline, CDR1 is SGHRS, CDR2 YFSETQ. The V end was cut by 4 bases, the J end by 4 bases, with 19 bases between. CDR3 length: 16 amino acids. CDR3: CASSLPGRVGADTQYF. In nucleotides, the CDR3 is TGCGCCAGCAGCCTTCCAGGGCGGGTGGGAGCAGATACGCAGTATTTT.

This clone was seen a single time. The chain couples TRBV11-2 to TRBJ2-1, with 8 bases fitting TRBD2. The CDR3 contains 16 residues. In germline, CDR1 is SGHAT, CDR2 FQNNGV. The trim removed 6 bases at V and 0 bases at J, leaving 7 bases unmatched. The CDR3 region has the DNA TGTGCCAGCAGTCTTAGCGGGGTGAGCTCCTACAATGAGCAGTTCTTC. Protein: CASSLSGVSSYNEQFF.

Remarks on this clone: At the DNA level, this CDR3 is encoded by other sequences in the same sample as well. The chain employs TRBV11-2 and TRBJ2-3, with 10 nucleotides matching TRBD2. Per the germline V gene, CDR1 is SGHAT and CDR2 is FQNNGV. The CDR3 is 16 residues long. V dropped 0 bases and J dropped 3; count of bases not matched to a gene: 3. The CDR3 loop reads CASSLEAGGPTDTQYF. The CDR3 nucleotides read TGTGCCAGCAGCTTAGAAGCGGGAGGGCCGACAGATACGCAGTATTTT.

The chain combines TRBV11-2 with TRBJ2-7; D call uncertain. This CDR3 spans 13 amino acids. From germline, CDR1 is SGHAT and CDR2 FQNNGV. The V and J ends lost 5 bases and 2 bases respectively, with 10 bases between them. CDR3 sequence (DNA): TGTGCCAGCAGCGGTGATGAGACCTACGAGCAGTACTTC. Protein: CASSGDETYEQYF.

The V call is TRBV7-9, the J call TRBJ2-1; D gene unclear. Trimming stripped 1 base from V and 4 bases from J, with 11 bases between. The CDR3 has 15 residues. Germline CDR1 reads SEHNR; CDR2 reads FQNEAQ (reference sequence). CDR3 in amino acids: CASSLESKIYNEQFF. CDR3 sequence (DNA): TGTGCCAGCAGCTTAGAGTCGAAGATTTACAATGAGCAGTTCTTC.